These T cell receptor beta chains were read from a single sample in a study of CD8 T cells in Susac syndrome. TCRdb re-called the immunoSEQ multiplex PCR reads through MiXCR, storing one row per CDR3 protein. The repertoire holds around 150,000 distinct CDR3 sequences, with roughly 95% as singletons. Material: CD4+ T cells from PBMCs. The receptors derive from a human donor in good health. Each CDR3 is given with its conserved first and last residue. A D gene is named only where the DNA matches it firmly. Clone sizes are given selectively: once, few, many, or a class where the clone is expanded.

.,TRBJ1-1,.,TRBV19,15,TGTGCCAGTAGCGAAGGGGGAGCGGTGGCGACTGAAGCTTTCTTT,CASSEGGAVATEAFF
.,TRBJ1-2,.,TRBV7-2,14,TGTGCCAGCATCCCCGGGGGGAATAACTATGGCTACACCTTC,CASIPGGNNYGYTF
.,TRBJ2-3,.,TRBV2,11,TGTGCCAGCAGTCGCGAAGATACGCAGTATTTT,CASSREDTQYF
.,TRBJ1-4,TRBD1,TRBV20-1,15,TGCAGTGCTAGAGATCGGACAGGGGCTCATGAAAAACTGTTTTTT,CSARDRTGAHEKLFF
.,TRBJ2-4,.,TRBV12-3/TRBV12-4,15,TGTGCCAGCAGTCCCGATCACCTAGCCAAAAACATTCAGTACTTC,CASSPDHLAKNIQYF
.,TRBJ2-1,.,TRBV5-1,15,TGCGCCAGCAGCATTTCTAGGCCCGCGGGCGATGAGCAGTTCTTC,CASSISRPAGDEQFF
.,TRBJ2-1,.,TRBV29-1,14,TGCAGCGCCCCAGCCGGTGAGGGGTTCAATGAGCAGTTCTTC,CSAPAGEGFNEQFF
.,TRBJ2-3,TRBD2,TRBV14,13,TGTGCCAGCAGACCGGGGGGGGCGAATACGCAGTATTTT,CASRPGGANTQYF
.,TRBJ1-2,.,TRBV6-6,13,TGTGCCAGCAGCATCGGACAGAGCTATGGCTACACCTTC,CASSIGQSYGYTF
.,TRBJ2-4,TRBD2,TRBV3-1,13,TGTGCCAGCACCCTAGCGGGGAAAAACATTCAGTACTTC,CASTLAGKNIQYF
once,TRBJ2-7,.,TRBV19,11,TGTGCCACCCTTGACGGCTACGAGCAGTACTTC,CATLDGYEQYF
.,TRBJ2-4,.,TRBV2,14,TGTGCCAGCAGTGCTGGGAACAGGAGGGACATTCAGTACTTC,CASSAGNRRDIQYF
.,TRBJ2-7,.,TRBV29-1,14,TGCAGCGTGGCGGACCAGGGGCGGACTTACGAGCAGTACTTC,CSVADQGRTYEQYF
.,TRBJ2-1,.,TRBV3-1,16,TGTGCCAGCAGCCAAACGGGGGGCAGCTCCTACAATGAGCAGTTCTTC,CASSQTGGSSYNEQFF
.,TRBJ1-2,.,TRBV6-6,13,TGTGCCAGCAGGCTGCTCACCGGGGGTGGCTACACCTTC,CASRLLTGGGYTF
.,TRBJ1-6,.,TRBV7-2,17,TGTGCCAGCAGCCCGACCCCTCAGGGGCTATATAATTCACCCCTCCACTTT,CASSPTPQGLYNSPLHF
.,TRBJ2-3,.,TRBV20-1,14,TGCAGTGCTAGAGACGGGGGATTGGGAGATACGCAGTATTTT,CSARDGGLGDTQYF
.,TRBJ1-4,TRBD1,TRBV14,13,TGTGCCAGCAGTATGGACAGGCATGAAAAACTGTTTTTT,CASSMDRHEKLFF
.,TRBJ2-1,.,TRBV15,14,TGTGCCACCAGCAGACAGACTGGAGGGGATGAGCAGTTCTTC,CATSRQTGGDEQFF
.,TRBJ1-3,TRBD1,TRBV18,17,TGTGCCAGCTCAACGCGAACAGGGGGCGCGCGAGGAAACACCATATATTTT,CASSTRTGGARGNTIYF
.,TRBJ1-2,.,TRBV29-1,13,TGCAGCGTTGTGGCCAACCCCCGGCGGGGCTACACCTTC,CSVVANPRRGYTF
.,TRBJ2-1,TRBD2,TRBV20-1,15,TGCAGTGCTAAGATGACTAGCGGGGTATATAATGAGCAGTTCTTC,CSAKMTSGVYNEQFF
.,TRBJ2-2,TRBD2,TRBV6-5,15,TGTGCCACCGGTGGGGCTAGCGGGGTCCACGGGGAGCTGTTTTTT,CATGGASGVHGELFF
.,TRBJ1-1,.,TRBV5-1,13,TGCGCCAGCAGCTTCTTATCGGGCACTGAAGCTTTCTTT,CASSFLSGTEAFF
.,TRBJ1-6,TRBD1,TRBV4-1,16,TGCGCCAGCAGCCTCCCCACAGGGGGAGGTAATTCACCCCTCCACTTT,CASSLPTGGGNSPLHF
.,TRBJ1-2,.,TRBV6-5,14,TGTGCCAGCAGGATTGGACAGCCGAACTATGGCTACACCTTC,CASRIGQPNYGYTF
.,TRBJ2-7,.,TRBV19,12,TGTGCCAGCCTAGGCGGCTCCTACGAGCAGTACTTC,CASLGGSYEQYF
.,TRBJ1-2,.,TRBV19,13,TGTGCCAGTAGTACAACAGGGATCTATGGCTACACCTTC,CASSTTGIYGYTF
.,TRBJ1-2,.,TRBV7-9,15,TGTGCCAGCAGCTCCACAGGGCCTTCTAACTATGGCTACACCTTC,CASSSTGPSNYGYTF
.,TRBJ1-1,TRBD1,TRBV4-2,15,TGTGCCAGCAGCCAAGATCACAGGGGGTACACTGAAGCTTTCTTT,CASSQDHRGYTEAFF
.,TRBJ1-3,.,TRBV11-2,14,TGTGCCAGCAGCTTAGGCTTCACCCAAAACACCATATATTTT,CASSLGFTQNTIYF
.,TRBJ1-5,.,TRBV6-7,15,TGTGCCAGCCATAGACGGGGGCAGAGCAATCAGCCCCAGCATTTT,CASHRRGQSNQPQHF
.,TRBJ2-5,.,TRBV7-2,12,TGTGCCAGCAGCTTAGCCAGGGGGACCCAGTACTTC,CASSLARGTQYF
once,TRBJ2-5,TRBD2,TRBV7-2,15,TGTGCCAGCAGCTTAAACGGGGGGACTATAGAGGCCCAGTACTTC,CASSLNGGTIEAQYF
.,TRBJ1-1,.,TRBV5-1,14,TGCGCCAGCAGCTCCGACAGGTCGGGCACTGAAGCTTTCTTT,CASSSDRSGTEAFF
.,TRBJ1-1,.,TRBV20-1,11,TGCAGTGTCCCAGCGAGGTGGGAAGCTTTCTTT,CSVPARWEAFF
.,TRBJ2-3,.,TRBV6-1,13,TGTGCCAGCAGTGACTCGCTCACAGATACGCAGTATTTT,CASSDSLTDTQYF
.,TRBJ2-7,TRBD2,TRBV6-5,13,TGTGCCAGCAGGGGACTAGCTCGGCGGGAGCAGTACTTC,CASRGLARREQYF
.,TRBJ1-5,.,TRBV20-1,13,TGCAGTCTTGGAGGTCCTAGCAATCAGCCCCAGCATTTT,CSLGGPSNQPQHF
.,TRBJ2-5,TRBD2,TRBV4-2,16,TGTGCCAGCAGCCGATATAGCGGGGGGGCGGAGGAGACCCAGTACTTC,CASSRYSGGAEETQYF
.,TRBJ2-3,TRBD1,TRBV5-1,15,TGCGCCAGCAGCCGCCCGGACAGGAGCACAGATACGCAGTATTTT,CASSRPDRSTDTQYF
.,TRBJ1-2,TRBD1,TRBV12-5,19,TGTGCTAGTGGTTTCACAGTGGTTCCTGACCGGGACAGGGATGATGGCTACACCTTC,CASGFTVVPDRDRDDGYTF
.,TRBJ2-3,.,TRBV24-1,14,TGTGCCACCAGTGATGACCTGACCCCAGATACGCAGTATTTT,CATSDDLTPDTQYF
once,TRBJ1-4,TRBD1,TRBV7-2,15,TGTGCCAGCAGCACCCGGACAGGACCTAATGAAAAACTGTTTTTT,CASSTRTGPNEKLFF
.,TRBJ2-3,.,TRBV29-1,14,TGCAGCGTTGAAGAGGGGAATTGGGGAGATACGCAGTATTTT,CSVEEGNWGDTQYF
.,TRBJ2-6,.,TRBV5-6,13,TGTGCCAGCAGGCAGGCAGGGGCCAACGTCCTGACTTTC,CASRQAGANVLTF
.,TRBJ2-5,TRBD2,TRBV5-1,14,TGCGCCAGCAGCTTGAGCGGGGGCGGAGAGACCCAGTACTTC,CASSLSGGGETQYF
.,TRBJ2-1,TRBD2,TRBV20-1,15,TGCAGTGCTAGACATACTAGCGGTGCTGGCAATGAGCAGTTCTTC,CSARHTSGAGNEQFF
.,TRBJ2-7,TRBD2,TRBV12-3/TRBV12-4,15,TGTGCCAGCAGTTTTTCCCGGGGAGGGGACTACGAGCAGTACTTC,CASSFSRGGDYEQYF
.,TRBJ1-1,.,TRBV29-1,13,TGCAGCGCCCTGACGGGGGGTACCTCTGAAGCTTTCTTT,CSALTGGTSEAFF
.,TRBJ1-1,.,TRBV25-1,13,TGTGCCAGCAGTGACTCCCGTTGGACTGAAGCTTTCTTT,CASSDSRWTEAFF
.,TRBJ2-2,.,TRBV5-1,14,TGCGCCAGCAGCCCCCGGGTCCCCAGCGGGGAGCTGTTTTTT,CASSPRVPSGELFF
.,TRBJ2-2,TRBD2,TRBV29-1,17,TGCAGCGTCCGACCCCGACTAGCGGGGGCCGACGTGGGGGAGCTGTTTTTT,CSVRPRLAGADVGELFF
.,TRBJ1-6,.,TRBV3-1,18,TGTGCCAGCAGCCAAGGGGTTACAGGACAGACCGTTAATTCACCCCTCCACTTT,CASSQGVTGQTVNSPLHF